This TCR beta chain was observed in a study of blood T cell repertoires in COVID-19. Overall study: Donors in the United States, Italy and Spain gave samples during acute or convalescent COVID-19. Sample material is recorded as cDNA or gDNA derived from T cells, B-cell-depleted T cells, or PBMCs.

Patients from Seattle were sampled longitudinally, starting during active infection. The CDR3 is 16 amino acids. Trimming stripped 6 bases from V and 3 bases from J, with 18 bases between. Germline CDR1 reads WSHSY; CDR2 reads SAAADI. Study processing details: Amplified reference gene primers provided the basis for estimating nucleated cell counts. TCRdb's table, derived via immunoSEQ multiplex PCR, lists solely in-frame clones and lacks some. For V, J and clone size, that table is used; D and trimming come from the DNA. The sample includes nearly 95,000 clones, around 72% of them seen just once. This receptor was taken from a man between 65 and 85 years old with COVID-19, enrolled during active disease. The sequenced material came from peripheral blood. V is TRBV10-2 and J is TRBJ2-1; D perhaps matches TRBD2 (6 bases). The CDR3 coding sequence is TGCGCCAGCAGCCCTCTCTTAGCGGTAGGCTACAATGAGCAGTTCTTC. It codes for CASSPLLAVGYNEQFF.